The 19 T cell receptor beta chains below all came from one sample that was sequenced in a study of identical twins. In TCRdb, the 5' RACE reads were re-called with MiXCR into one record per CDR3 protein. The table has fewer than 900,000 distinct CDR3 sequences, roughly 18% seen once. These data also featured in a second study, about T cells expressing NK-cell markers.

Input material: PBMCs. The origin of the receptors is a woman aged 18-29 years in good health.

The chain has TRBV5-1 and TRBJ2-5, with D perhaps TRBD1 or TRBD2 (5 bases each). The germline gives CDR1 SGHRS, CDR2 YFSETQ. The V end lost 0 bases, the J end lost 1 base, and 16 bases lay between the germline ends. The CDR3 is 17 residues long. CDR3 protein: CASSLAVSGAGQETQYF. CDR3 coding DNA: TGCGCCAGCAGCTTGGCCGTCTCCGGGGCGGGCCAAGAGACCCAGTACTTC.

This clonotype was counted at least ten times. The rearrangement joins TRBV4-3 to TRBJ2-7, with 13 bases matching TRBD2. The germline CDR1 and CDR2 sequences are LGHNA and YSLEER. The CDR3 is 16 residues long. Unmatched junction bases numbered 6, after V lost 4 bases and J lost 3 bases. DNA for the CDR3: TGCGCCAGCAGCCCGGCCCGGACTAGCGGGAGCTACGAGCAGTACTTC. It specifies CASSPARTSGSYEQYF.

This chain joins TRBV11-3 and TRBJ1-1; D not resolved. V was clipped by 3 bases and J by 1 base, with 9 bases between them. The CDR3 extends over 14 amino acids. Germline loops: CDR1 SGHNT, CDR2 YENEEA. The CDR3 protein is CASSFYGANTEAFF. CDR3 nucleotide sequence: TGTGCCAGCAGCTTTTATGGCGCGAACACTGAAGCTTTCTTT.

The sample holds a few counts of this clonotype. CDR3 sequence (DNA): TGCGCCAGCAGCTCGCACTACAGGGACTCCTACGAGCAGTACTTC. Residues: CASSSHYRDSYEQYF. The gene calls are TRBV5-1 and TRBJ2-7; TRBD1 is a possible D gene (6 bases). Trimming took off 3 bases at V and 0 bases at J, with 13 bases between the two ends. This CDR3 is 15 amino acids long. Per germline, CDR1 SGHRS and CDR2 YFSETQ.

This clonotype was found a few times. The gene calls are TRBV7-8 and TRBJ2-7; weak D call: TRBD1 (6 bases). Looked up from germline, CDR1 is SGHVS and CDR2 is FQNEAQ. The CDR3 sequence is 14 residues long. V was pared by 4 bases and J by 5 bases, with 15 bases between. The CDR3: CASSSTFYRDEQYF. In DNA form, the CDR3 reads TGTGCCAGCAGCTCTACGTTTTACAGGGACGAGCAGTACTTC.

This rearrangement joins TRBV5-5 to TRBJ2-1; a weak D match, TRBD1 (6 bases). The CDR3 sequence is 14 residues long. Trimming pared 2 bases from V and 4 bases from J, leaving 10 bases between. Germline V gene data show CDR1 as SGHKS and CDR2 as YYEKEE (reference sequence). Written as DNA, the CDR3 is TGTGCCAGCAGCTTCATCAGGGGTTACAATGAGCAGTTCTTC. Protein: CASSFIRGYNEQFF.

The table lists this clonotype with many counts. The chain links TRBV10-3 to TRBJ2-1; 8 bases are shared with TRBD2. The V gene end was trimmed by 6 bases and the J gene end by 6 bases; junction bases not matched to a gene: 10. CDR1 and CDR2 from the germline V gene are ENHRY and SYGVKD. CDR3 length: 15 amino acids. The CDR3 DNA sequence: TGTGCCATCAGCGAGAGCGGGAGTTGGGGCAATGAGCAGTTCTTC. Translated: CAISESGSWGNEQFF.

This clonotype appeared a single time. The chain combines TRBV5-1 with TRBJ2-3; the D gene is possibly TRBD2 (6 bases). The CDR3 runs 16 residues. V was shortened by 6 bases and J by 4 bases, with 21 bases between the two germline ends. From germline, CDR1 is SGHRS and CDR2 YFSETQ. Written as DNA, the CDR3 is TGCGCCAGCAACTCCAACTCCGGAGGAGGGGCAGATACGCAGTATTTT. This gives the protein CASNSNSGGGADTQYF.

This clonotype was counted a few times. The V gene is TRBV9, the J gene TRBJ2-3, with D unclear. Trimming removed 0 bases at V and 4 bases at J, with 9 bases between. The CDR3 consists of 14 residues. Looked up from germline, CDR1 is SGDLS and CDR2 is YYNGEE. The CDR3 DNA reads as TGTGCCAGCAGCGTAGGGGTTCAATCAGATACGCAGTATTTT. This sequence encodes CASSVGVQSDTQYF.

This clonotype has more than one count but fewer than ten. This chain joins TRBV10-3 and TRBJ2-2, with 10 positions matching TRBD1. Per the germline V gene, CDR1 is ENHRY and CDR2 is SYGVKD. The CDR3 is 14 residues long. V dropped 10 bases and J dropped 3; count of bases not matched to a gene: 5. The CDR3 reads CATRQGAHTGELFF. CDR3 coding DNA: TGTGCCACCCGACAGGGGGCCCACACCGGGGAGCTGTTTTTT.

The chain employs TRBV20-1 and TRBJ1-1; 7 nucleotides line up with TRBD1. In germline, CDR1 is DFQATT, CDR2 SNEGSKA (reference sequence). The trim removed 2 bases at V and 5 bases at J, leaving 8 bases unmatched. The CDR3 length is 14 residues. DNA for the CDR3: TGCAGTGCTAGAAGGCGGACAGGTGGGACTGAAGCTTTCTTT. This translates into CSARRRTGGTEAFF.

The CDR3 region has the DNA TGTGCCATCAGTGAGTCGCCTAGCGGGAAAGAGACCCAGTACTTC. This codes for CAISESPSGKETQYF. The chain is built from TRBV10-3 and TRBJ2-5; 9 positions agree with TRBD2. Germline values: CDR1 ENHRY, CDR2 SYGVKD. The CDR3 consists of 15 residues. Trimming at V came to 0 bases and at J to 3 bases, leaving 2 bases not matched to a gene.

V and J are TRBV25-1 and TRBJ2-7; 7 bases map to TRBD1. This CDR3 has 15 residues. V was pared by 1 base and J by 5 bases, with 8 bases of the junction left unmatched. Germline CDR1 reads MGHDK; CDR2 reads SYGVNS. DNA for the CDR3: TGTGCCAGCAGTGAATCTACAGGGGTGGAGGACGAGCAGTACTTC. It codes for CASSESTGVEDEQYF.

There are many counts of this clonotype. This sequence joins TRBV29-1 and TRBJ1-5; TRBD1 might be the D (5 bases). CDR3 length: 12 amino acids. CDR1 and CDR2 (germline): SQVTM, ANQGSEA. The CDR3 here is CSVRDSNQPQHF. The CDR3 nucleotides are TGCAGTGTTCGGGACAGCAATCAGCCCCAGCATTTT.

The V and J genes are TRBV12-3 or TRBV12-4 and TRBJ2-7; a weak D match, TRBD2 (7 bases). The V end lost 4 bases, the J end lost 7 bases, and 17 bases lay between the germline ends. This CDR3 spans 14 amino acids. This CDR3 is CASSSLGGPLEQYF. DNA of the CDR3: TGTGCCAGCAGTTCCCTGGGGGGGCCCCTGGAGCAGTACTTC.

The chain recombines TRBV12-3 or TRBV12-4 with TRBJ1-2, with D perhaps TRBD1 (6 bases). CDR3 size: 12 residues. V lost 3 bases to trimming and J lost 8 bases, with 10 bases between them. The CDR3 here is CASSFGQTGYTF. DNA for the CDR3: TGTGCCAGCAGTTTTGGACAGACAGGCTACACCTTC.

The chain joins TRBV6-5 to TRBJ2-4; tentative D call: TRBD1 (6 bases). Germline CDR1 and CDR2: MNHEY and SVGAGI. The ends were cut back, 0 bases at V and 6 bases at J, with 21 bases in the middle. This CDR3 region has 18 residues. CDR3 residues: CASSYSMSRGRLLNIQYF. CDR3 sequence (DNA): TGTGCCAGCAGTTACTCGATGTCCAGGGGTCGTCTACTAAACATTCAGTACTTC.

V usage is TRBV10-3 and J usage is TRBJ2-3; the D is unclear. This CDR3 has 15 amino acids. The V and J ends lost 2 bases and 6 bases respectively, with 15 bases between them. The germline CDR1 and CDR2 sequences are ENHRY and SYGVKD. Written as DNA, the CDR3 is TGTGCCATCAGTGAGCTCGGGCCCCGGGTGGATACGCAGTATTTT. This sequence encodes CAISELGPRVDTQYF.

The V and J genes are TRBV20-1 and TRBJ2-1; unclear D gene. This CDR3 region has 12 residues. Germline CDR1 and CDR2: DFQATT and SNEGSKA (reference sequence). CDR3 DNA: TGCAGCCCCGCCTACTCCTACAATGAGCAGTTCTTC. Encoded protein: CSPAYSYNEQFF.